This TCR beta chain was documented in a study of CD8 T cells in Susac syndrome. Study as a whole: Clinically active disease was present in six of the sequenced Susac syndrome patients. Roughly eight of these patients were in remission. Overall study findings and caveats: It was acknowledged in the study that the number of individuals who were included in its TCR sequencing and HLA analysis was relatively small. Susac-specific public clones were found in both the total CD8+ and the CD8+ TEMRA repertoires, with about 17 in the former and 4 to 6 in the latter.

Reverse transcription of roughly 0.5 to 1 ug RNA used random hexamers. One entry per CDR3 protein results from TCRdb running MiXCR on the immunoSEQ multiplex PCR reads. The sample lists 84,000 or so distinct CDR3 sequences; approximately 96% were seen once. Note on this clonotype: Antigen unknown.

Material for sequencing was CD8+ T cells from PBMCs. This TCR was recovered from a human donor with Susac syndrome.

The CDR3 DNA is TGTGCCAGCTCCGGGACTACCCTTGGATACGAGCAGTACTTC. As protein: CASSGTTLGYEQYF. The chain joins TRBV6-2 or TRBV6-3 to TRBJ2-7; TRBD2 matches 7 bases. The germline CDR1 and CDR2 sequences are MNHEY and SVGEGT. The CDR3 length is 14 residues. V lost 8 bases, J lost 4 bases, and 11 bases stayed unmatched.